The 21 T cell receptor beta chains presented below share a single source sample, sequenced in a study of blood T cell repertoires in COVID-19. The protocol was immunoSEQ multiplex PCR, while the TCRdb copy is restricted to in-frame clones and leaves out a portion. The repertoire holds around 170,000 clones, with 65% to 90% as singletons. Sequenced input: peripheral blood. The receptors shown here come from a human donor in a cohort sampled during active COVID-19.

The CDR3 here is CASSFRVTSEAFF. The CDR3 nucleotides are TGTGCCAGCAGCTTCCGGGTCACTTCTGAAGCTTTCTTT. The J gene is TRBJ1-1, the V gene TRBV11-1; no clear D. CDR1 is SGHAT, CDR2 FQDESV, per germline (reference sequence). This CDR3 comprises 13 residues. The V end was cut by 3 bases, the J end by 6 bases, with 11 bases between.

In its sample, this clone was seen once. The V call is TRBV5-1, the J call TRBJ1-6; 7 bases are shared with TRBD1. The CDR3 totals 14 residues. V trimming: 4 bases; J trimming: 8 bases; junction bases outside the gene matches: 6. The germline gives CDR1 SGHRS, CDR2 YFSETQ. In nucleotides, the CDR3 is TGCGCCAGCAGCAGCCGGGACAGAGATTCACCCCTCCACTTT. Its protein is CASSSRDRDSPLHF.

The genes are TRBV2 and TRBJ2-7; D remains unclear. This CDR3 has 16 amino acids. Germline V CDR1 and CDR2: SNHLY, FYNNEI. V lost 6 bases to trimming and J lost 0 bases, with 18 bases between them. The CDR3 DNA is TGTGCCAGCAGGGATGGTGCAGGCGATAGCTCCTACGAGCAGTACTTC. Encoded protein: CASRDGAGDSSYEQYF.

The chain employs TRBV29-1 and TRBJ2-1; 11 bases are a match to TRBD2. Germline trimming cut 7 bases from V and 4 bases from J; bases unmatched to any gene: 9. The CDR3 runs 15 residues. Germline CDR1 reads SQVTM; CDR2 reads ANQGSEA. The CDR3 reads CSAGRGLAGYNEQFF. CDR3 sequence (DNA): TGCAGCGCCGGGCGCGGACTAGCGGGTTACAATGAGCAGTTCTTC.

On this clone: One end of the junction is discordant with germline, which a read error may explain. Other nucleotide sequences from this sample produce the same CDR3. The rearrangement links TRBV7-9 to TRBJ2-5; 10 bases map to TRBD2. Germline V gives CDR1 SEHNR, CDR2 FQNEAQ (reference sequence). This CDR3 has 14 residues. CDR3 sequence: CASSQAGGPETQYF. CDR3 nucleotides: TGTGCCAGCAGCCAAGCGGGGGGGCCGGAGACCCAATACTTC.

The chain couples TRBV5-1 to TRBJ2-2, with 8 bases that match TRBD1. CDR1 and CDR2 from the germline V gene are SGHRS and YFSETQ. The CDR3 is 14 amino acids. V lost 4 bases to trimming and J lost 7 bases; unmatched junction nucleotides: 6. CDR3 loop: CASSLDREDGELFF. For the CDR3, the DNA is TGCGCCAGCAGCCTGGACAGGGAAGACGGGGAGCTGTTTTTT.

The chain combines TRBV28 with TRBJ1-2, with TRBD1 matching 11 bases. Germline CDR1 is MDHEN and CDR2 is SYDVKM. This CDR3 has 15 amino acids. V was pared by 2 bases and J by 6 bases, with 5 bases of the junction left unmatched. CDR3 amino acids: CASSLPGTGGNGYTF. CDR3 DNA sequence: TGTGCCAGCAGTTTACCCGGGACAGGGGGAAATGGCTACACCTTC.

V is TRBV4-2 and J is TRBJ1-3, with 7 bases fitting TRBD1. With V trimmed by 3 bases and J by 0 bases, 11 bases remained unmatched. The CDR3 runs 18 residues. Germline-derived CDR1 and CDR2 are LGHNA and YNFKEQ. DNA for the CDR3: TGTGCCAGCAGCCAGTCGGCGCGGGGACAGAGCTCTGGAAACACCATATATTTT. Protein product: CASSQSARGQSSGNTIYF.

The CDR3 sequence is CASSLDRGGSGELFF. The CDR3 coding sequence is TGTGCCAGCAGCCTCGACAGGGGCGGTTCGGGGGAGCTGTTTTTT. This rearrangement joins TRBV7-2 to TRBJ2-2; 8 nucleotides agree with TRBD1. The V gene end was trimmed by 5 bases and the J gene end by 8 bases; junction bases not matched to a gene: 10. There are 15 residues in the CDR3. Germline V gene sequence: CDR1 SGHTA, CDR2 FQGNSA.

V gene TRBV7-2 combines with J gene TRBJ1-4; 8 positions match TRBD1. V was pared by 6 bases and J by 7 bases, with 7 bases of the junction left unmatched. Germline V gives CDR1 SGHTA, CDR2 FQGNSA. The CDR3 runs 14 residues. The CDR3 DNA reads TGTGCCAGCAGTCTAAATACAGGGGGTGAAAAACTGTTTTTT. Amino acid sequence: CASSLNTGGEKLFF.

Concerning this clone itself: Different DNA sequences within this sample yield the same CDR3. The chain combines TRBV19 with TRBJ1-2, with 8 bases matching TRBD1. The CDR3 covers 13 residues. J lost 4 bases, V lost 6 bases, and 4 bases had no gene match. CDR1 is LNHDA, CDR2 SQIVND, per germline (reference sequence). The CDR3 DNA reads TGTGCCAGTAGCCAGGGGGCAGGCTATGGCTACACCTTC. Its protein is CASSQGAGYGYTF. Together with reference TRBV19 and TRBJ1-2, the CDR3 gives the full variable domain: DGGITQSPKYLFRKEGQNVTLSCEQNLNHDAMYWYRQDPGQGLRLIYYSQIVNDFQKGDIAEGYSVSREKKESFPLTVTSAQKNPTAFYLCASSQGAGYGYTFGSGTRLTVV.

The genes are TRBV4-2 and TRBJ2-7, with unresolved D. This CDR3 has 17 amino acids. Trimming cost V 1 base and J 0 bases, with 16 bases left between them. The germline V gene has CDR1 LGHNA and CDR2 YNFKEQ. The CDR3 DNA follows: TGTGCCAGCAGCCAAGCCGTGTTGAGTAGGAGCTCCTACGAGCAGTACTTC. Translated: CASSQAVLSRSSYEQYF.

This rearrangement joins TRBV11-1 to TRBJ1-2; 9 nucleotides line up with TRBD1. The CDR3 totals 16 residues. Trimming at V came to 5 bases and at J to 4 bases, leaving 11 bases not matched to a gene. The germline V gene encodes CDR1 SGHAT and CDR2 FQDESV (reference sequence). The CDR3 sequence: CASSQGTGRTTYGYTF. CDR3 in DNA: TGTGCCAGCAGCCAAGGGACAGGGAGGACTACCTATGGCTACACCTTC.

The chain has TRBV2 and TRBJ2-5, with D unresolved. Germline V gene lookup returns CDR1 SNHLY and CDR2 FYNNEI. Trimming left V 6 bases short and J 2 bases short, with 4 bases between. The CDR3 is made up of 11 amino acids. This CDR3 reads CASSLQETQYF. CDR3 nucleotides: TGTGCCAGCAGCCTACAAGAGACCCAGTACTTC.

This rearrangement joins TRBV5-4 to TRBJ1-2; D is ambiguous. Germline CDR1 SGHNT, CDR2 YYREEE (reference sequence). The CDR3 consists of 13 residues. The ends were cut back, 0 bases at V and 2 bases at J, with 5 bases in the middle. The CDR3 coding sequence is TGTGCCAGCAGCTTGGGCGGCAACTATGGCTACACCTTC. Amino acid sequence: CASSLGGNYGYTF.

This chain connects TRBV3-1 (or the pseudogene TRBV3-2) to TRBJ1-6; TRBD1 aligns across 7 bases. CDR1 LGHDT and CDR2 YNNKEL come from the germline V gene (reference sequence). Unmatched junction bases numbered 8, after V lost 4 bases and J lost 2 bases. The CDR3 is made up of 17 amino acids. In DNA form, the CDR3 reads TGTGCCAGCAGCCCAAGGGGGCATCAAACCTATAATTCACCCCTCCACTTT. Amino acid sequence: CASSPRGHQTYNSPLHF.

The chain has TRBV28 and TRBJ2-1; TRBD1 matches 8 bases. The CDR3 contains 15 residues. Trimming removed 4 bases from V and 9 bases from J; junction bases left unmatched: 11. Germline V gene sequence: CDR1 MDHEN, CDR2 SYDVKM. CDR3 protein: CASSSGQGGRVEQFF. CDR3 nucleotides: TGTGCCAGCAGTTCAGGACAGGGTGGGCGGGTTGAGCAGTTCTTC.

The genes are TRBV4-3 and TRBJ1-1; the match to TRBD1 covers 9 bases. Germline V gives CDR1 LGHNA, CDR2 YSLEER. The trim removed 3 bases at V and 5 bases at J, leaving 4 bases unmatched. The CDR3 is 14 residues long. The CDR3: CASSQSTGGTEAFF. The CDR3, as DNA: TGCGCCAGCAGCCAGTCGACAGGGGGGACTGAAGCTTTCTTT.

The chain links TRBV27 to TRBJ2-7, with 7 nucleotides matching TRBD1. V shed 2 bases and J 3 bases; nucleotides not matched to a gene: 1. The CDR3 loop spans 13 amino acids. Looked up from germline, CDR1 is MNHEY and CDR2 is SMNVEV (reference sequence). As DNA, the CDR3 is TGTGCCAGCAGTTTAGACAGGGACTACGAGCAGTACTTC. Its protein product is CASSLDRDYEQYF.

The rearrangement links TRBV16 to TRBJ1-3; D ambiguous. Germline lookup yields CDR1 KGHSY and CDR2 FQNENV. Trimming stripped 0 bases from V and 0 bases from J, with 9 bases between. This CDR3 contains 16 residues. The CDR3 DNA sequence: TGTGCCAGCAGCCAATCTTCGGTGTACTCTGGAAACACCATATATTTT. This encodes CASSQSSVYSGNTIYF.

The chain is built from TRBV7-9 and TRBJ2-7; no clear D. CDR1 SEHNR and CDR2 FQNEAQ come from the germline V gene (reference sequence). CDR3 length: 13 residues. V was trimmed by 5 bases and J by 5 bases, leaving 13 bases between them. DNA of the CDR3: TGTGCCAGCAGCCCGAACGAGAGGAACGAGCAGTACTTC. As protein: CASSPNERNEQYF.